A selection of T cell receptor beta chains follows, all from one sample in a study of blood T cells in healthy people across ages. Each CDR3 protein gets one entry after TCRdb re-called the 5' RACE reads with MiXCR. The table shows about 1.5 million distinct CDR3 sequences, with approximately 40% occurring only once. The material sequenced was blood. The receptors here all came from a woman aged 18 to 35 in good health. Each CDR3 is given without its conserved first and last residue.

CDR3 length	V gene	J gene	CDR3 protein
16	TRBV5-1	TRBJ2-3	ASSGLTLAGGLTDTQY
14	TRBV24-1	TRBJ2-1	ATSGSLASSYNEQF
11	TRBV29-1	TRBJ2-5	SVEGQGPETQY
12	TRBV2	TRBJ1-1	ASKIDRGDTEAF
12	TRBV12-3/TRBV12-4	TRBJ1-2	ASSPPTGYYGYT
12	TRBV11-1	TRBJ2-7	ASSLKRFSYEQY
12	TRBV3-1	TRBJ2-7	ASSHLLLSYEQY
13	TRBV3-1	TRBJ2-1	ASSQDGYSYNEQF
13	TRBV12-3/TRBV12-4	TRBJ2-1	ASLWGTSGYNEQF
15	TRBV5-1	TRBJ2-1	ASSLDGYPDSQNEQF
14	TRBV9	TRBJ2-3	ASSGSGGHSTDTQY
12	TRBV7-2	TRBJ2-3	ASSVLSSTDTQY
11	TRBV27	TRBJ2-7	ASSLGAGSEQY
12	TRBV12-3/TRBV12-4	TRBJ2-7	ASSPPGLHYEQY
13	TRBV18	TRBJ2-7	ASPPQRRNTYEQY
10	TRBV29-1	TRBJ1-2	SVEEWGFGYT
10	TRBV5-1	TRBJ2-5	ASSQAQGDPY
10	TRBV20-1	TRBJ2-7	SATDVQYEQY
14	TRBV6-6	TRBJ2-1	ASSPEGGGANNEQF
11	TRBV29-1	TRBJ2-7	SVAQGSSYEQY
13	TRBV6-1	NA	ASCVLAGGGETQY
13	TRBV2	TRBJ1-1	ASNRQGAKDTEAF